This TCR beta chain originates from a study of cytomegalovirus exposure and HLA in healthy donors. There are 15 residues in the CDR3. The V segment lost 3 bases and the J segment 6 bases; nucleotides outside the gene matches: 11. Looked up from germline, CDR1 is SGHRS and CDR2 is YFSETQ. This clone was seen only once. PCR amplification relied on 60 Vbeta primers (plus 13 Jbeta primers). Method: immunoSEQ multiplex PCR; TCRdb's copy keeps in-frame clones and lacks some. The sample gives about 240,000 clones, roughly 87% of which show up once; more than 5% is in the top ten. Sequenced material: PBMCs. V gene TRBV5-1 combines with J gene TRBJ2-7; 8 nucleotides agree with TRBD1. The TCR was taken from a woman between 40 and 55 years old in good health and CMV-seropositive. CDR3 sequence: CASSSAGGTGGEQYF. As DNA, the CDR3 is TGCGCCAGCAGCTCCGCGGGCGGAACAGGGGGCGAGCAGTACTTC.